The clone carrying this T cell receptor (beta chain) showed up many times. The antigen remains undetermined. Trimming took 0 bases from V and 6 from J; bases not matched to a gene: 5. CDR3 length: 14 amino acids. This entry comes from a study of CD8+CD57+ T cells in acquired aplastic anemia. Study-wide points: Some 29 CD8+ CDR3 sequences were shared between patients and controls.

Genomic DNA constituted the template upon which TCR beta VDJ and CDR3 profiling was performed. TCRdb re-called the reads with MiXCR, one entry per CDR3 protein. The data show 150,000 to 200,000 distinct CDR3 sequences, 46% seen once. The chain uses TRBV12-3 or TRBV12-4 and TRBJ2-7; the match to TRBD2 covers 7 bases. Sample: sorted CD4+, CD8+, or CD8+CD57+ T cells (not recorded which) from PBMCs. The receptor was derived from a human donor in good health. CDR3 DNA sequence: TGTGCCAGCAGTTTAGCGGGAGGGCCGGTCGAGCAGTACTTC. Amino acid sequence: CASSLAGGPVEQYF.